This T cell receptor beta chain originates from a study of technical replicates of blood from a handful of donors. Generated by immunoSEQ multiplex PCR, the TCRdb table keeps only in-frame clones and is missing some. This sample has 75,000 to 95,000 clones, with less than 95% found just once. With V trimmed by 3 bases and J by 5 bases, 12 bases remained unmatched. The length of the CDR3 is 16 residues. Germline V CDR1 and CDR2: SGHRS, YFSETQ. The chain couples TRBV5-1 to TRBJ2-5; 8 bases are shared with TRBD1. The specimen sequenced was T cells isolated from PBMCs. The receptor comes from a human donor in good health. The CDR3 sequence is CASSSASGGDGETQYF. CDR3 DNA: TGCGCCAGCAGCTCAGCTTCAGGGGGCGACGGGGAGACCCAGTACTTC.